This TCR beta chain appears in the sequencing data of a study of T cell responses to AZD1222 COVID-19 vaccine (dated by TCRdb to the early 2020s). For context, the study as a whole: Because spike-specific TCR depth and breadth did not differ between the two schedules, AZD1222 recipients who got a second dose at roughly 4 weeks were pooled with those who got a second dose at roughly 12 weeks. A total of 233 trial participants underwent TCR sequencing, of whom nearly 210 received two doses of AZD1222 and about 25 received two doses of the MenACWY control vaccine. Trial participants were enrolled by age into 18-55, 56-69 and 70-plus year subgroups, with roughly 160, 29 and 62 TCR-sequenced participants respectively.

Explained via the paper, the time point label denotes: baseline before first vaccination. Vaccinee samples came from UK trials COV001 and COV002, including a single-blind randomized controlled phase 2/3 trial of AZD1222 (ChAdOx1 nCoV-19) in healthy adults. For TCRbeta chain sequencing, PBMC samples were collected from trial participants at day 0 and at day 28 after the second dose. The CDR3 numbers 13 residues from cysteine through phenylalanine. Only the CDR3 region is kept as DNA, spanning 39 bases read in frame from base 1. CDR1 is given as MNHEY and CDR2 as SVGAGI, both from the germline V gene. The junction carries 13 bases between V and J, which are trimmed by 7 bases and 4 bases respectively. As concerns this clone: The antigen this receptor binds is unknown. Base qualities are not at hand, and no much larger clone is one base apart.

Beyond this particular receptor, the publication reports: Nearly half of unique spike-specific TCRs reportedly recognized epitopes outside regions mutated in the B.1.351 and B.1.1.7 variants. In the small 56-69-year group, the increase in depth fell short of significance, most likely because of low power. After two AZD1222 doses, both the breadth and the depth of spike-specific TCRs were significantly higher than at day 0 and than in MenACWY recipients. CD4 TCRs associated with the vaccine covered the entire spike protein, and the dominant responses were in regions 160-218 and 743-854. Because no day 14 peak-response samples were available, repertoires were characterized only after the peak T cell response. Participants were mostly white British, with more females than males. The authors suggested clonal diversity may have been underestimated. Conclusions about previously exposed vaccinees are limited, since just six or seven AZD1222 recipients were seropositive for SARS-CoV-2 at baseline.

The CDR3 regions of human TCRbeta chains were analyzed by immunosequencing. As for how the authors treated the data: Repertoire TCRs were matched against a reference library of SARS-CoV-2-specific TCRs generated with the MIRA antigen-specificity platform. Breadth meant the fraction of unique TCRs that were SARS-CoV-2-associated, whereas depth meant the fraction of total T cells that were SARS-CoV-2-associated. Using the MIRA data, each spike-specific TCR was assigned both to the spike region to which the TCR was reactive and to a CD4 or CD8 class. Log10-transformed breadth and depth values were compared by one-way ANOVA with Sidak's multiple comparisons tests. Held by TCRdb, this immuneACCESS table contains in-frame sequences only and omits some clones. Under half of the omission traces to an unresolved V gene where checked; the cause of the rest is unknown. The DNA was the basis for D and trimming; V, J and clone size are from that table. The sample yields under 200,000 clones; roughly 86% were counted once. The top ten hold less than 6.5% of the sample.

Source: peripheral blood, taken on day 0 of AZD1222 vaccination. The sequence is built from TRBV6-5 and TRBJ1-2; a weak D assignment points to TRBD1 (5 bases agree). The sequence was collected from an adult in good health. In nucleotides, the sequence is TGTGCCAGCATCAGTAGGGGTGGCTATGGCTACACCTTC. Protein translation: CASISRGGYGYTF.